The rows below give T cell receptor beta chains drawn from one sample of a study of response to subunit inactivated influenza vaccine. TCRdb fed the RT-PCR reads into MiXCR, producing one record per CDR3 protein. This repertoire shows approximately 700,000 distinct CDR3 sequences, about 15% found once; its top ten account for approximately 7%. This specimen was PBMCs from blood, taken about 14 days before vaccination. Receptors originate from a man aged 50 to 59 who received an inactivated influenza vaccine. Both conserved end residues are trimmed from each CDR3. Part of the rows lack a size; the others show once, few, many or a class for expanded clones.

size: .; J: TRBJ2-7; V: TRBV12-3/TRBV12-4; CDR3: ASSLTGVLYEQY
size: .; J: TRBJ2-2; V: TRBV6-1; CDR3: ASTDRANTGELF
size: .; J: TRBJ2-7; V: TRBV9; CDR3: ASSVGPSGKTGEQY
size: .; J: TRBJ2-7; V: TRBV21-1; CDR3: ASKTGLDEQY
size: few; J: TRBJ2-1; V: TRBV3-1; CDR3: ASSQVPNEQF
size: .; J: TRBJ1-2; V: TRBV4-2; CDR3: ASIQDGSNYGYT
size: many; J: TRBJ1-2; V: TRBV10-2; CDR3: ASSRGQIYGYT
size: few; J: TRBJ2-3; V: TRBV6-1; CDR3: ASRDKPGQGRNTQY
size: many; J: TRBJ1-2; V: TRBV19; CDR3: ASSPAGFFYGYT
size: many; J: TRBJ1-5; V: TRBV7-8; CDR3: ASSLPRRLNSNQPQH
size: few; J: TRBJ2-3; V: TRBV27; CDR3: ASSFVGGPTDTQY
size: .; J: TRBJ2-1; V: TRBV20-1; CDR3: SARDVQSSYNEQF
size: .; J: TRBJ1-2; V: TRBV2; CDR3: ASSEYREGYGYT
size: once; J: TRBJ2-1; V: TRBV5-1; CDR3: ASSSNLQGSNEQF
size: .; J: TRBJ2-3; V: TRBV20-1; CDR3: SGSGGPDTQY
size: few; J: TRBJ2-2; V: TRBV12-3/TRBV12-4; CDR3: ASSQWTSANTGELF
size: few; J: TRBJ1-2; V: TRBV7-2; CDR3: ASTRGQGNYGYT
size: few; J: TRBJ1-5; V: TRBV4-2; CDR3: ASSQSRSNQPQH
size: few; J: TRBJ2-1; V: TRBV28; CDR3: ASSSRREGFGEQF
size: .; J: TRBJ2-1; V: TRBV7-2; CDR3: ASSLRDRTQF
size: .; J: TRBJ2-7; V: TRBV20-1; CDR3: SARSTTETYEQY
size: .; J: TRBJ1-2; V: TRBV4-1; CDR3: ASSQDTAATTNYGYT
size: few; J: TRBJ2-1; V: TRBV20-1; CDR3: SASQREGYNEQF
size: .; J: TRBJ1-1; V: TRBV27; CDR3: ASRHRGTNTEAF
size: few; J: TRBJ2-1; V: TRBV20-1; CDR3: SAKAGFNNEQF
size: .; J: TRBJ1-3; V: TRBV15; CDR3: ATSRDLRGGGNTIY
size: few; J: TRBJ2-7; V: TRBV20-1; CDR3: SAREYRTSGSKRWEQY
size: .; J: TRBJ2-3; V: TRBV3-1; CDR3: ASSQATGNTDTQY
size: few; J: TRBJ1-2; V: TRBV15; CDR3: ATSPDTNYGYT
size: many; J: TRBJ1-2; V: TRBV6-5; CDR3: ASSYSTPLGQGNYGYT
size: .; J: TRBJ2-1; V: TRBV5-1; CDR3: ASSPQGDPYNEQF
size: many; J: TRBJ1-4; V: TRBV4-1; CDR3: ASSQPGAGNEKLF
size: many; J: TRBJ2-7; V: TRBV10-3; CDR3: AISAGLNEQY
size: few; J: TRBJ2-2; V: TRBV10-3; CDR3: AITTGTGGTTTGELF